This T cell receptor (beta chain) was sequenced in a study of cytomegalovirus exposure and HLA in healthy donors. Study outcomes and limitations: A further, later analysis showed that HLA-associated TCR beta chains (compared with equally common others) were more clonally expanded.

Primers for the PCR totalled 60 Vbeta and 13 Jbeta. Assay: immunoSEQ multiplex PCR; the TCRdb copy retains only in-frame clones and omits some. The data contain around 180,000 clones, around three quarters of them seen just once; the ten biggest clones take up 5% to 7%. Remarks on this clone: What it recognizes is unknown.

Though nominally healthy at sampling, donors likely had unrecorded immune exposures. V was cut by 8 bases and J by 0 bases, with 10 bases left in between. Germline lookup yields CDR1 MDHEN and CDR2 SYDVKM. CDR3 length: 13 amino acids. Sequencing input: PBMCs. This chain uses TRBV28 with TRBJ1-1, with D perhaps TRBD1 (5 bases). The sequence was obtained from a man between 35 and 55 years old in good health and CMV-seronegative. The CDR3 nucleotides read TGTGCCAGCCAGACAGTCATGAACACTGAAGCTTTCTTT. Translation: CASQTVMNTEAFF.